This T cell receptor (beta chain) stems from a study of shared clonotypes between healthy human individuals. The study enrolled healthy HIV-negative adults without recent acute infections or vaccinations as donors. Genomic DNA, for the unsorted samples, came from about 90 million PBMCs. The CDR3 is 16 amino acids. Looked up from germline, CDR1 is SGHRS and CDR2 is YFSETQ. V shed 2 bases and J 5 bases; nucleotides not matched to a gene: 9. Of note for this clone: The antigen is not known.

TCRdb's copy holds only in-frame clones and misses some; the assay was immunoSEQ multiplex PCR. The sample contains hundreds of thousands of clones, around 78% of which appear only once. Whole-study results and caveats: What limited the represented genetic and exposure-history diversity was the small number of donors. Clonotype sharing across donors was expected to vary with sequencing depth.

This receptor was taken from a woman aged 40 to 50 in good health. Some clones in this sample may be carry-over from other donors' samples. Specimen: PBMCs. The rearrangement uses TRBV5-1 and TRBJ2-2, with 7 bases fitting TRBD2. CDR3 in DNA: TGCGCCAGCAGCTTAAGAGTTTCGGGAGGTACCGGGGAGCTGTTTTTT. As protein: CASSLRVSGGTGELFF.